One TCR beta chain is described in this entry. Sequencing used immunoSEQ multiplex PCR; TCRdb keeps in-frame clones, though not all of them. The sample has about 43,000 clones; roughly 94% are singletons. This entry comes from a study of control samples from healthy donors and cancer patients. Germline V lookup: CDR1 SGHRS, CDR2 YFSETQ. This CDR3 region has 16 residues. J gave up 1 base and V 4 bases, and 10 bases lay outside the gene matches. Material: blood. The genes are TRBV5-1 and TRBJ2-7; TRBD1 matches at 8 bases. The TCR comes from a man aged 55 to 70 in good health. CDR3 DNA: TGCGCCAGCAGCCAGGGACAGGCCTTTCTATCCTACGAGCAGTACTTC. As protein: CASSQGQAFLSYEQYF. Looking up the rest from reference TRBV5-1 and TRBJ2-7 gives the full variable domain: KAGVTQTPRYLIKTRGQQVTLSCSPISGHRSVSWYQQTPGQGLQFLFEYFSETQRNKGNFPGRFSGRQFSNSRSEMNVSTLELGDSALYLCASSQGQAFLSYEQYFGPGTRLTVT.